This entry features one T cell receptor (beta chain) sequence. This clonotype appeared many times. Its antigen is not yet known. Per-base qualities were not stored, and no clone one base away is much larger. These data belong to a study of CD8 T cells in ankylosing spondylitis (dated by TCRdb to about 2017). Study-wide context: The study set out to find disease-linked TCR variants by profiling T cell receptor beta repertoires in ankylosing spondylitis patients and healthy donors. The full study cohort comprised around 23 ankylosing spondylitis patients and about 110 healthy donors. Peripheral blood was sampled, and synovial fluid was additionally collected from ankylosing spondylitis patients. The paper's findings and limits, for the study overall: Blood from ankylosing spondylitis patients appeared to be characterized by a TCR beta motif made up of seven or eight highly homologous amino acid variants. In peripheral blood, the disease-linked clones were found at relatively low frequencies and had a CD8+ phenotype. According to the report, matched synovial fluid samples from ankylosing spondylitis patients were significantly enriched for the disease-linked clones. Some motif variants had previously been reported in the synovial fluid and blood of reactive arthritis patients, which suggests shared mechanisms of disease initiation.

V loses 5 bases of germline sequence and J loses 5 bases, and the interval between the two ends is 15 bases. The CDR3 runs 14 amino acids, cysteine and phenylalanine included. The kept DNA is CDR3 alone, 42 bases in frame from the first base. CDR1 and CDR2 are read off the germline V gene as SGHTA and FQGNSA. The run used an Illumina HiSeq 2500. Quantitative 5'-RACE with molecular barcodes was the method used to prepare the TCR beta libraries. In the paper's pipeline: A new computational method based on a probabilistic model of VDJ rearrangement was used to identify disease-linked TCR variants. TCRdb trimmed the raw reads at Q25, called clones with MiXCR and kept productive beta chains. One record per CDR3 amino acid sequence lists the most common genes and DNA. The V and J calls reflect TCRdb's pipeline rather than the authors' work. In this sample the table shows about 450,000 distinct CDR3 sequences, 25% to 30% of which occur a single time. The ten top clones hold about 1% of the sample.

The clonotype comes from a male donor with ankylosing spondylitis. Sequencing was carried out using blood, either unsorted or a sorted T cell fraction (not recorded which). The sequence joins TRBV7-2 to TRBJ2-5; TRBD1 is a weak D gene call, 6 bases matching. The CDR3 region reads CASSLQQGRETQYF. At the DNA level, the sequence is TGTGCCAGCAGCCTTCAACAGGGTCGGGAGACCCAGTACTTC.